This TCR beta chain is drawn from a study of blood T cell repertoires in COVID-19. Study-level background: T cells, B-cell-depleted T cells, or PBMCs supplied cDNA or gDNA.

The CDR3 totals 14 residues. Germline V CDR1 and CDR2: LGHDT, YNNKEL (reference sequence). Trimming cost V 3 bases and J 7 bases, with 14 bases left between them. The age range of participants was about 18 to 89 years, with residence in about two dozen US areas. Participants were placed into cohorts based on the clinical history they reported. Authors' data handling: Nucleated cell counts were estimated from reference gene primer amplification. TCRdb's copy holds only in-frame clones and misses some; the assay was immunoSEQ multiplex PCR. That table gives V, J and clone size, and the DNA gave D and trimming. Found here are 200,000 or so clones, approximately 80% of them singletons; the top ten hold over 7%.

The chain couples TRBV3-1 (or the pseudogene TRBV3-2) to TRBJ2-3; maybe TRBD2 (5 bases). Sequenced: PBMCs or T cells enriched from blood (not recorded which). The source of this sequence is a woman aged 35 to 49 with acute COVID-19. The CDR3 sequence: CASSQGNGVNTQYF. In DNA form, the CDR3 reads TGTGCCAGCAGCCAGGGGAACGGGGTAAATACGCAGTATTTT.